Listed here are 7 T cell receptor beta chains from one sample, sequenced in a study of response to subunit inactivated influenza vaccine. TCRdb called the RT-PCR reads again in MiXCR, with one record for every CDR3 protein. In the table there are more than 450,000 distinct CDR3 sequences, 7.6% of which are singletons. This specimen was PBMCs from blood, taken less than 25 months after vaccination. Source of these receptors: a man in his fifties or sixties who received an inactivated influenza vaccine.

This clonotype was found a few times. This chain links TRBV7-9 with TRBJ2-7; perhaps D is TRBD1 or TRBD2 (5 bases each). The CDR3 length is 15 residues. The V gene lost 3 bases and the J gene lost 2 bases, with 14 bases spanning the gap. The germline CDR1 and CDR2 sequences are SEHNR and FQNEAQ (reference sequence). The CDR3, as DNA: TGTGCCAGCAGCTTGGGACCCCCGGGCCCCTACGAGCAGTACTTC. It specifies CASSLGPPGPYEQYF. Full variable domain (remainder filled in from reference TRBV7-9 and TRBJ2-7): DTGVSQNPRHKITKRGQNVTFRCDPISEHNRLYWYRQTLGQGPEFLTYFQNEAQLEKSRLLSDRFSAERPKGSFSTLEIQRTEQGDSAMYLCASSLGPPGPYEQYFGPGTRLTVT.

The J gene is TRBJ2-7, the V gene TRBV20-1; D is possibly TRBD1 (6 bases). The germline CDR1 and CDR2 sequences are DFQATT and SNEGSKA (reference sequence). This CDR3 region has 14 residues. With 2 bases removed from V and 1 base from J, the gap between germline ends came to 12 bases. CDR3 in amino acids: CSARRQALSYEQYF. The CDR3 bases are TGCAGTGCTAGAAGACAGGCCCTTTCCTACGAGCAGTACTTC.

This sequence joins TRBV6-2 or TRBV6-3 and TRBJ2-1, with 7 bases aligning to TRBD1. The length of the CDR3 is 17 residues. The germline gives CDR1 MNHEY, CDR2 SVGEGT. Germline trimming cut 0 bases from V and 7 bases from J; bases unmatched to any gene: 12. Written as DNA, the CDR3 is TGTGCCAGCAGTTACTCGGTAACTCGACAGGGTCGAAATGAGCAGTTCTTC. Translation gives CASSYSVTRQGRNEQFF.

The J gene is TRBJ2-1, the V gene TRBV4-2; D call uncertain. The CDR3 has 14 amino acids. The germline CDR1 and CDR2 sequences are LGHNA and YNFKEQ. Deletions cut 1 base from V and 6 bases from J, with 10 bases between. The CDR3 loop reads CASSQGRTANEQFF. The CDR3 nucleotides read TGTGCCAGCAGCCAAGGAAGGACCGCCAATGAGCAGTTCTTC.

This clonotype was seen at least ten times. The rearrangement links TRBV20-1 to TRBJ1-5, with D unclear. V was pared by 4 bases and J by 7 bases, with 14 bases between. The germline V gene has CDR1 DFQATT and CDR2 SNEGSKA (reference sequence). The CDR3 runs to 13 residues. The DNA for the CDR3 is TGCAGTGCTAAAGCCGTGGCGGGACAGCCCCAGCATTTT. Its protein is CSAKAVAGQPQHF.

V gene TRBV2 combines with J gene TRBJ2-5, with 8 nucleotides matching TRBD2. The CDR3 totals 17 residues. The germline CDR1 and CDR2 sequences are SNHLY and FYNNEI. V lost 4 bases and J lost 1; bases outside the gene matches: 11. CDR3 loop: CASSGVFGGGIQETQYF. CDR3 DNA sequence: TGTGCCAGCAGTGGAGTTTTTGGCGGGGGGATCCAAGAGACCCAGTACTTC.

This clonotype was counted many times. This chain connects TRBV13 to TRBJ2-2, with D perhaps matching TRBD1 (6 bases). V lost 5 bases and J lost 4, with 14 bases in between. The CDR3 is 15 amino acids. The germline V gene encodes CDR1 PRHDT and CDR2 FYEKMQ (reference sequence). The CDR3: CASSLGQLITGELFF. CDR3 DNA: TGTGCCAGCAGCCTCGGACAGTTGATCACCGGGGAGCTGTTTTTT.